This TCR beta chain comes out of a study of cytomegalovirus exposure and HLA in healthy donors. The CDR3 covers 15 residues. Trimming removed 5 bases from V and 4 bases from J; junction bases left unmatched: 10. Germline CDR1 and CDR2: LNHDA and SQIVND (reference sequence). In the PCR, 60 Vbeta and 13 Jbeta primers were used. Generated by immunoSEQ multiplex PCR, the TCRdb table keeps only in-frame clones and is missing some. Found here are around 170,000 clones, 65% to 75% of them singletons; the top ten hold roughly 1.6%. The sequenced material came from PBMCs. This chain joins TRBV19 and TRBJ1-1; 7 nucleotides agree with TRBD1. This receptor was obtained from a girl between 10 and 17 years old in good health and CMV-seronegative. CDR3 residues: CASSPRDSRGTEAFF. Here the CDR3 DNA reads TGTGCCAGTAGTCCCCGGGACAGTCGGGGCACTGAAGCTTTCTTT.